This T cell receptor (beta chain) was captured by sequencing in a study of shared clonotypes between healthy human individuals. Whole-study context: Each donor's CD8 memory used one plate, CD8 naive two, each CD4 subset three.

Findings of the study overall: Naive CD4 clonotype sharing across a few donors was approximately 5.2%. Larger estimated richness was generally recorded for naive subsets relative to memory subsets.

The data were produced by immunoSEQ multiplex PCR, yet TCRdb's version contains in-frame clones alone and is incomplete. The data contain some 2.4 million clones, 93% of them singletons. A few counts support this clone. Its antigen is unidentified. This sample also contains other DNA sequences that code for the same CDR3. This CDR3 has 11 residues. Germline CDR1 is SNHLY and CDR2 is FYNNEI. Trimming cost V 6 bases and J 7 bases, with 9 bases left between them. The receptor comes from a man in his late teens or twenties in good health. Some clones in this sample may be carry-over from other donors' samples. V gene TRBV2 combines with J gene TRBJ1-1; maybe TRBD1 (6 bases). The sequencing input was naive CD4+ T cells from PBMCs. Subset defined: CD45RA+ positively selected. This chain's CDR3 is CASSRTVEAFF. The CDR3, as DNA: TGTGCCAGCAGCAGGACAGTTGAAGCTTTCTTT.